The 26 T cell receptor beta chains below all came from one sample that was sequenced in a study of OX40 agonist ivuxolimab in advanced cancers. The method was immunoSEQ multiplex PCR; TCRdb's version includes in-frame clones alone and lacks a portion of them. This sample carries about 79,000 clones, roughly 90% of them seen once, and the ten largest clones take around 0.53%. The source material was CD4+ or CD8+ T cells sorted from blood, sampled in a trial of the OX40 agonist ivuxolimab. The receptors were gathered from an adult with an advanced solid tumor such as melanoma, head and neck, liver or kidney cancer.

This chain connects TRBV18 to TRBJ2-7; TRBD1 aligns across 10 bases. The germline CDR1 and CDR2 sequences are KGHSH and LQKENI. The CDR3 extends over 15 amino acids. Losses at the gene ends were 3 bases for V and 5 bases for J; bases not matched to a gene: 7. CDR3 coding DNA: TGTGCCAGCTCACCCGCGACAGGGGGCATAAACGAGCAGTACTTC. Amino acid sequence: CASSPATGGINEQYF.

This clone was observed once. The rearrangement links TRBV29-1 to TRBJ2-5; D is perhaps TRBD2 (6 bases). V gave up 7 bases and J gave up 1 base, with 10 bases separating them. In germline, CDR1 is SQVTM, CDR2 ANQGSEA. The CDR3 runs 12 residues. The CDR3 DNA is TGCAGCGGCCTGGAGGGCCAAGAGACCCAGTACTTC. This encodes CSGLEGQETQYF. Based on the CDR3 plus reference TRBV29-1 and TRBJ2-5, the full variable domain is SAVISQKPSRDICQRGTSLTIQCQVDSQVTMMFWYRQQPGQSLTLIATANQGSEATYESGFVIDKFPISRPNLTFSTLTVSNMSPEDSSIYLCSGLEGQETQYFGPGTRLLVL.

CDR3 in DNA: TGTGCCACCAGCATCCGGACCGGTCAGGGCTACACCTTC. Protein: CATSIRTGQGYTF. This chain uses TRBV15 with TRBJ1-2, with unresolved D. The CDR3 length is 13 residues. Trimming pared 4 bases from V and 8 bases from J, leaving 14 bases between. CDR1 is LNHNV, CDR2 YYDKDF, per germline (reference sequence).

V and J are TRBV27 and TRBJ2-7, with 12 bases matching TRBD2. Germline assignment: CDR1 MNHEY and CDR2 SMNVEV (reference sequence). With V trimmed by 1 base and J by 8 bases, 12 bases remained unmatched. The CDR3 sequence is 17 residues long. The chain's CDR3 is CASSLYQPTSGSIKQYF. The DNA for the CDR3 is TGTGCCAGCAGTTTATATCAACCGACTAGCGGGAGTATTAAGCAGTACTTC.

J is TRBJ2-5 and V is TRBV11-3; D is possibly TRBD2 (6 bases). CDR3 length equals 14 residues. Deletions cut 5 bases from V and 4 bases from J, with 14 bases between. CDR1 and CDR2 (germline): SGHNT, YENEEA. The chain's CDR3 is CASSVGLRGETQYF. The CDR3 DNA sequence: TGTGCCAGCAGCGTGGGACTGCGGGGAGAGACCCAGTACTTC.

This clone was counted only a few times. The chain has TRBV29-1 and TRBJ2-1, with TRBD2 matching 15 bases. The CDR3 is made up of 15 amino acids. The germline V gene has CDR1 SQVTM and CDR2 ANQGSEA. The trim removed 4 bases at V and 11 bases at J, leaving 9 bases unmatched. The CDR3 region is CSVGGTSGRTLKQFF. CDR3 nucleotides: TGCAGCGTTGGGGGGACTAGCGGGAGGACTTTGAAGCAGTTCTTC.

This sequence joins TRBV5-1 and TRBJ1-2; weak D call: TRBD1 (6 bases). V lost 0 bases and J 7 bases, leaving 13 bases between the germline ends. The germline V gene encodes CDR1 SGHRS and CDR2 YFSETQ. The CDR3 is made up of 14 amino acids. CDR3 nucleotides: TGCGCCAGCAGCTTGGGACACTCCAGGGGTGGCTACACCTTC. This codes for CASSLGHSRGGYTF. Full variable domain (rest looked up from reference TRBV5-1 and TRBJ1-2): KAGVTQTPRYLIKTRGQQVTLSCSPISGHRSVSWYQQTPGQGLQFLFEYFSETQRNKGNFPGRFSGRQFSNSRSEMNVSTLELGDSALYLCASSLGHSRGGYTFGSGTRLTVV.

The chain joins TRBV28 to TRBJ2-7, with D perhaps assigned TRBD1 or TRBD2 (5 bases each). This CDR3 region has 14 residues. V was cut by 3 bases and J by 2 bases, with 11 bases left in between. The germline V gene encodes CDR1 MDHEN and CDR2 SYDVKM. This chain's CDR3 is CASSFRDPAYEQYF. The CDR3 nucleotides read TGTGCCAGCAGTTTCCGGGACCCCGCCTACGAGCAGTACTTC.

The chain recombines TRBV19 with TRBJ1-5; the D is unclear. Trimming took off 3 bases at V and 0 bases at J, with 12 bases between the two ends. This CDR3 spans 16 amino acids. Germline values: CDR1 LNHDA, CDR2 SQIVND (reference sequence). The CDR3 sequence: CASSIMARISNQPQHF. The CDR3 nucleotides are TGTGCCAGTAGTATTATGGCCAGAATTAGCAATCAGCCCCAGCATTTT.

The V gene is TRBV7-2, the J gene TRBJ2-3, with D uncertain. The CDR3 spans 13 residues. V was cut by 1 base and J by 11 bases, with 13 bases left in between. CDR1 and CDR2 (germline): SGHTA, FQGNSA. The CDR3 here is CASSLDTELGQYF. CDR3 nucleotide sequence: TGTGCCAGCAGCTTAGATACGGAGCTAGGGCAGTATTTT.

The chain employs TRBV11-1 and TRBJ2-2; a possible D gene is TRBD2 (5 bases). V lost 2 bases and J lost 5, with 9 bases in between. Germline CDR1 reads SGHAT; CDR2 reads FQDESV (reference sequence). The CDR3 has 14 residues. CDR3 region: CASSLLEETGELFF. The CDR3 region has the DNA TGTGCCAGCAGCTTACTGGAGGAAACCGGGGAGCTGTTTTTT.

This clone appeared a single time. This rearrangement joins TRBV5-1 to TRBJ2-5; D may be TRBD1 or TRBD2 (5 bases each). The germline V gene encodes CDR1 SGHRS and CDR2 YFSETQ. V gave up 0 bases and J gave up 5 bases, with 14 bases separating them. CDR3 length equals 15 residues. CDR3: CASSLDGTNVETQYF. CDR3 sequence (DNA): TGCGCCAGCAGCTTGGATGGGACGAACGTGGAGACCCAGTACTTC. Together with reference TRBV5-1 and TRBJ2-5, the CDR3 gives the full variable domain: KAGVTQTPRYLIKTRGQQVTLSCSPISGHRSVSWYQQTPGQGLQFLFEYFSETQRNKGNFPGRFSGRQFSNSRSEMNVSTLELGDSALYLCASSLDGTNVETQYFGPGTRLLVL.

The V call is TRBV11-3, the J call TRBJ2-2, with 8 bases identical to TRBD2. The CDR3 sequence is 15 residues long. From germline, CDR1 is SGHNT and CDR2 YENEEA. Trimming took 5 bases from V and 4 from J; bases not matched to a gene: 6. The CDR3 DNA follows: TGTGCCAGCAGCCCCACTAGCGGAGGCACCGGGGAGCTGTTTTTT. Its translation is CASSPTSGGTGELFF.

This clone was observed a single time. The chain links TRBV5-6 to TRBJ2-3; D possibly matches TRBD1 or TRBD2 (5 bases each). Trimming removed 0 bases from V and 3 bases from J, with 11 bases in between. This CDR3 spans 15 amino acids. Germline V gives CDR1 SGHDT, CDR2 YYEEEE. CDR3 sequence (DNA): TGTGCCAGCAGCTTGGTGGGGGTGGGGACAGATACGCAGTATTTT. Its protein product is CASSLVGVGTDTQYF.

The chain links TRBV7-3 to TRBJ1-2; 9 bases are shared with TRBD1. The CDR3 loop spans 15 amino acids. From germline, CDR1 is SGHTA and CDR2 FQGTGA. V shed 5 bases and J 1 base; nucleotides not matched to a gene: 5. The CDR3 sequence: CASSQGQGLNYGYTF. The CDR3 DNA follows: TGTGCCAGCAGCCAGGGACAGGGCCTTAACTATGGCTACACCTTC.

This rearrangement joins TRBV9 to TRBJ1-2; TRBD1 matches 7 bases. Germline assignment: CDR1 SGDLS and CDR2 YYNGEE. There are 12 residues in the CDR3. V was pared by 2 bases and J by 8 bases, with 3 bases of the junction left unmatched. CDR3 region: CASSVHRGGYTF. The CDR3 bases are TGTGCCAGCAGCGTCCACAGGGGCGGCTACACCTTC.

The J gene is TRBJ1-2, the V gene TRBV7-9, with 7 bases aligning to TRBD1. Germline V lookup: CDR1 SEHNR, CDR2 FQNEAQ (reference sequence). The CDR3 runs 13 residues. Trimming at V came to 5 bases and at J to 5 bases, leaving 5 bases not matched to a gene. In DNA form, the CDR3 reads TGTGCCAGCAGCCCAGACAGGGAGTATGGCTACACCTTC. Amino acids: CASSPDREYGYTF.

CDR3 in DNA: TGTGCCAGGGAAGAAGGCGGCAATCAGCCCCAGCATTTT. It yields the protein CAREEGGNQPQHF. This rearrangement joins TRBV19 to TRBJ1-5; D is unclear. Germline loops: CDR1 LNHDA, CDR2 SQIVND (reference sequence). The CDR3 spans 13 residues. Trimming left V 9 bases short and J 2 bases short, with 11 bases between. The full variable domain, in which reference TRBV19 and TRBJ1-5 provide the parts outside the CDR3, is DGGITQSPKYLFRKEGQNVTLSCEQNLNHDAMYWYRQDPGQGLRLIYYSQIVNDFQKGDIAEGYSVSREKKESFPLTVTSAQKNPTAFYLCAREEGGNQPQHFGDGTRLSIL.

The chain recombines TRBV11-3 with TRBJ2-4; weak D call: TRBD2 (6 bases). The germline V and J ends were trimmed by 7 bases and 6 bases, with 16 bases remaining between them. CDR3 length: 14 amino acids. From germline, CDR1 is SGHNT and CDR2 YENEEA. As DNA, the CDR3 is TGTGCCAGCACCTCGGGCTACGGGGGAAACATTCAGTACTTC. This gives the protein CASTSGYGGNIQYF.

This sequence joins TRBV5-1 and TRBJ1-2; D call uncertain. From germline, CDR1 is SGHRS and CDR2 YFSETQ. V lost 1 base and J lost 4, with 8 bases in between. The CDR3 has 13 amino acids. Written as DNA, the CDR3 is TGCGCCAGCAGCTTGTCCGGGCCCTATGGCTACACCTTC. Its protein is CASSLSGPYGYTF.

J is TRBJ1-1 and V is TRBV28; tentatively, D is TRBD1 (6 bases). V was shortened by 2 bases and J by 5 bases, with 12 bases between the two germline ends. CDR3 size: 14 residues. Germline values: CDR1 MDHEN, CDR2 SYDVKM. The CDR3 sequence is CASSLKRGRTEAFF. The DNA of the CDR3 is TGTGCCAGCAGTTTAAAGAGGGGGAGGACTGAAGCTTTCTTT.

This chain uses TRBV9 with TRBJ1-2; D is uncertain. Trimming pared 4 bases from V and 5 bases from J, leaving 6 bases between. Germline V gene lookup returns CDR1 SGDLS and CDR2 YYNGEE. This CDR3 comprises 11 residues. CDR3 in amino acids: CASSSRYGYTF. DNA for the CDR3: TGTGCCAGCAGCTCTCGATATGGCTACACCTTC.

The V and J genes are TRBV25-1 and TRBJ2-7; 9 positions match TRBD1. In germline, CDR1 is MGHDK, CDR2 SYGVNS. The CDR3 is 16 residues long. V lost 2 bases and J lost 2; bases outside the gene matches: 7. The CDR3 is CASSEDGTGKPYEQYF. The CDR3 coding sequence is TGTGCCAGCAGTGAAGACGGGACAGGGAAACCCTACGAGCAGTACTTC.

This clone was found once. The chain recombines TRBV14 with TRBJ2-7; TRBD1 might be the D (6 bases). Trimming cost V 1 base and J 5 bases, with 18 bases left between them. CDR1 and CDR2 from the germline V gene are SGHDN and FVKESK. The CDR3 extends over 16 amino acids. CDR3: CASSQGTATPLDEQYF. The CDR3 DNA reads as TGTGCCAGCAGCCAAGGGACAGCGACTCCTTTGGACGAGCAGTACTTC.

The chain carries TRBV30 and TRBJ1-4; D unclear. This CDR3 is built from 13 residues. The ends were cut back, 4 bases at V and 10 bases at J, with 16 bases in the middle. The V gene's germline CDR1 is GTSNPN and CDR2 SVGIG (reference sequence). The CDR3: CAWTGLVGGKLFF. CDR3 DNA sequence: TGTGCCTGGACAGGTCTAGTCGGTGGAAAACTGTTTTTT.

This clone has a single count. Here the CDR3 DNA reads TGTGCCTGGAGTGTACAGGGGATAACCAAAAACATTCAGTACTTC. This encodes CAWSVQGITKNIQYF. This sequence joins TRBV30 and TRBJ2-4, with 7 bases matching TRBD1. The V segment lost 0 bases and the J segment 2 bases; nucleotides outside the gene matches: 4. CDR3 length: 15 amino acids. CDR1 GTSNPN and CDR2 SVGIG come from the germline V gene (reference sequence). The complete variable domain, with remaining parts taken from reference TRBV30 and TRBJ2-4, reads SQTIHQWPATLVQPVGSPLSLECTVEGTSNPNLYWYRQAAGRGLQLLFYSVGIGQISSEVPQNLSASRPQDRQFILSSKKLLLSDSGFYLCAWSVQGITKNIQYFGAGTRLSVL.